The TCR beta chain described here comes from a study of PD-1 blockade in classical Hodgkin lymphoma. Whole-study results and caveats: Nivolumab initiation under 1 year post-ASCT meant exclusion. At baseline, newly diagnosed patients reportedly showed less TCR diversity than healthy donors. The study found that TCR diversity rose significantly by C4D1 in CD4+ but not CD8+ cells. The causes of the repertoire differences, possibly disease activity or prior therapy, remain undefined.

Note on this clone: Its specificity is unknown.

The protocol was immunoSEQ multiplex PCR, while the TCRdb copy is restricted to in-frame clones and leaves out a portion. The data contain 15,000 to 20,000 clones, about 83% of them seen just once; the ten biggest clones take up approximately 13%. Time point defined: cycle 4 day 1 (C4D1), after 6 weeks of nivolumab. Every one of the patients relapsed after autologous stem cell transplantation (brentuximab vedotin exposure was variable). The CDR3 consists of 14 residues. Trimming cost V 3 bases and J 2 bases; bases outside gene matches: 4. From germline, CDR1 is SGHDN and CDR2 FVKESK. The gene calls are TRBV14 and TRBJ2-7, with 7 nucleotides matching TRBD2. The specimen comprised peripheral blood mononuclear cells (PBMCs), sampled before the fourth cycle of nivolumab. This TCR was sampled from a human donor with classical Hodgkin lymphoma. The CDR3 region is CASSHTGGAYEQYF. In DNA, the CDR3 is TGTGCCAGCAGCCACACGGGGGGAGCCTACGAGCAGTACTTC.